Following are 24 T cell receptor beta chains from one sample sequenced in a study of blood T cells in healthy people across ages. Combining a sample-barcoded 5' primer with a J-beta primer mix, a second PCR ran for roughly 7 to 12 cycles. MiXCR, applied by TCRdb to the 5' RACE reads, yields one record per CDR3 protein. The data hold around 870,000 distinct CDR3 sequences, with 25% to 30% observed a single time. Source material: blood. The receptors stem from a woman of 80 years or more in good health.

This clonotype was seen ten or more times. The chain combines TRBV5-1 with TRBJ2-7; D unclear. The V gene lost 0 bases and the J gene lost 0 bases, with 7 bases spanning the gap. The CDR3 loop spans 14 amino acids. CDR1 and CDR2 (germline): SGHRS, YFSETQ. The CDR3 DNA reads TGCGCCAGCAGCTTGGGTGCAACCTCCTACGAGCAGTACTTC. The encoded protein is CASSLGATSYEQYF.

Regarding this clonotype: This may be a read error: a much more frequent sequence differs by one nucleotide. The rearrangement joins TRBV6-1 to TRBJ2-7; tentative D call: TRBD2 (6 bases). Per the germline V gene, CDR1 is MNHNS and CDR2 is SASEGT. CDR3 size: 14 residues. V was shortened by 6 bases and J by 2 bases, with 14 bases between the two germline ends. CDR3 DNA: TGTGCCAGCAGCAAATGGGGGGAGACCTACGAGCAGTACTTC. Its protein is CASSKWGETYEQYF.

The CDR3 protein is CASSFSPGELFF. The DNA of the CDR3 is TGTGCCAGCAGTTTTAGCCCCGGGGAGCTGTTTTTT. J is TRBJ2-2 and V is TRBV27; D not resolved. V lost 3 bases to trimming and J lost 6 bases, with 5 bases between them. This CDR3 is built from 12 residues. The germline gives CDR1 MNHEY, CDR2 SMNVEV (reference sequence).

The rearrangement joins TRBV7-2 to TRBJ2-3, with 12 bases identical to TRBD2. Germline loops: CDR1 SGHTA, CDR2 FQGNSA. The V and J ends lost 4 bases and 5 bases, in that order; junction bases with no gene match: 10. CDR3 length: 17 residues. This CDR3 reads CASSSRGLAGGRDTQYF. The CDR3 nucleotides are TGTGCCAGCAGCTCCCGCGGGCTAGCGGGAGGGAGAGATACGCAGTATTTT. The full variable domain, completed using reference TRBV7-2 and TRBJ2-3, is GAGVSQSPSNKVTEKGKDVELRCDPISGHTALYWYRQSLGQGLEFLIYFQGNSAPDKSGLPSDRFSAERTGGSVSTLTIQRTQQEDSAVYLCASSSRGLAGGRDTQYFGPGTRLTVL.

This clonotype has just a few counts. CDR3 DNA sequence: TGCAGTGCTAGTTCGCTCGCAGTGCTAGCCCATGGAACCTCCCAAGAGACCCAGTACTTC. Translation gives CSASSLAVLAHGTSQETQYF. V and J are TRBV20-1 and TRBJ2-5; tentative D call: TRBD2 (5 bases). Germline CDR1 DFQATT, CDR2 SNEGSKA (reference sequence). This CDR3 has 20 amino acids. The V end lost 3 bases, the J end lost 1 base, and 30 bases lay between the germline ends.

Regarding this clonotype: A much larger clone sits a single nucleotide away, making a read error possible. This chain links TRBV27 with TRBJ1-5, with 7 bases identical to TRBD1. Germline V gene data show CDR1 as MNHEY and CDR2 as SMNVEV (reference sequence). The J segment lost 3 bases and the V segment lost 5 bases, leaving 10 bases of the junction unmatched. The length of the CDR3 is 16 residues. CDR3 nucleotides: TGTGCCAGCAGTCCTGTAGACAGGGCCTCCAATCAGCCCCAGCATTTT. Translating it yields CASSPVDRASNQPQHF.

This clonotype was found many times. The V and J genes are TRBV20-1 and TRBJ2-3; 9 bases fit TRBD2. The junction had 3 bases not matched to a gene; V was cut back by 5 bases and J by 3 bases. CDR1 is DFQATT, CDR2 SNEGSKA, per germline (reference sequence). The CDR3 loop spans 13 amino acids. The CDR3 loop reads CSALAGATDTQYF. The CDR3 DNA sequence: TGCAGTGCTTTAGCGGGGGCAACAGATACGCAGTATTTT.

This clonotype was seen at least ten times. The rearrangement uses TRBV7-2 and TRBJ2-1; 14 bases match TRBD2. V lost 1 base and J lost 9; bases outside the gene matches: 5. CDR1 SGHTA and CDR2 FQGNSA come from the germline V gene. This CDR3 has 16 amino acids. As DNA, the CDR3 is TGTGCCAGCAGCTTAGGGGCCGGGACTAGCGGGGGTGAGCAGTTCTTC. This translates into CASSLGAGTSGGEQFF.

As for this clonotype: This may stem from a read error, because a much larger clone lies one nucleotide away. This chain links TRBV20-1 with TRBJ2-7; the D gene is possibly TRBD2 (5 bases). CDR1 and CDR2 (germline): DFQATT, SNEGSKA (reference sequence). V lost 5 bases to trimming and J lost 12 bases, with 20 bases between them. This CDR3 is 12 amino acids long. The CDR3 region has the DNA TGCAGTGCTTCAAACGCCGGGGAGACCCGGTACTTC. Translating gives CSASNAGETRYF.

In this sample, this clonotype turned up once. CDR3 sequence reads: CASSRTLPGTGGYSNQPQHF. The CDR3 DNA follows: TGTGCCAGCAGCCGAACCTTACCTGGGACAGGGGGTTATAGCAATCAGCCCCAGCATTTT. The chain couples TRBV7-2 to TRBJ1-5, with 11 bases aligning to TRBD1. The trim removed 5 bases at V and 0 bases at J, leaving 15 bases unmatched. The germline CDR1 and CDR2 sequences are SGHTA and FQGNSA. The CDR3 runs 20 residues.

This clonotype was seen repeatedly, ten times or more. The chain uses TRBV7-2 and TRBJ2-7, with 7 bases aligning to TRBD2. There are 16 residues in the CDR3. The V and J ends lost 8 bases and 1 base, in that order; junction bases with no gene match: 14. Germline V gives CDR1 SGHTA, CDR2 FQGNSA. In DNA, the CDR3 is TGTGCCAGCTGTCCGGGACTCGGGGGAGGGTCCTACGAGCAGTACTTC. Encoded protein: CASCPGLGGGSYEQYF.

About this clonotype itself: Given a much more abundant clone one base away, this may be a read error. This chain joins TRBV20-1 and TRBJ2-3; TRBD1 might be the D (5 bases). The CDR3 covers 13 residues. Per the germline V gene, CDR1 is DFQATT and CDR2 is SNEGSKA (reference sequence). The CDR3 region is CSALSGPTGTQYF. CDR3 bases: TGCAGTGCCCTAAGTGGCCCCACAGGTACGCAGTATTTT.

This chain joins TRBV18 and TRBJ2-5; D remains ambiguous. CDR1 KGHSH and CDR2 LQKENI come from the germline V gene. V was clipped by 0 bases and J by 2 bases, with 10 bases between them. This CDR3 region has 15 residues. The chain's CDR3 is CASSPPSPRQETQYF. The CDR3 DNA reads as TGTGCCAGCTCACCACCGTCCCCCAGGCAAGAGACCCAGTACTTC.

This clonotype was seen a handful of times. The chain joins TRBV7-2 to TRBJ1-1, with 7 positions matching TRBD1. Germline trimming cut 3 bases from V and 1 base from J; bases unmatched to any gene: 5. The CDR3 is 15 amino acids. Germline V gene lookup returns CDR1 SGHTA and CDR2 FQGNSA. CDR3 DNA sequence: TGTGCCAGCAGCTTCGGACAGGCCGCGAACACTGAAGCTTTCTTT. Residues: CASSFGQAANTEAFF.

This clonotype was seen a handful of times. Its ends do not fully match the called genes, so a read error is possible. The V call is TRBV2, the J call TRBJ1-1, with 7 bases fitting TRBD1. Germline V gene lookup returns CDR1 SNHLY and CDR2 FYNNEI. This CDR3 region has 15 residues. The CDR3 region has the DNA TGTGCCAACAGTGGCTTGGGACAGAGGAACACTGAAGCTTTCTTT. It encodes CANSGLGQRNTEAFF.

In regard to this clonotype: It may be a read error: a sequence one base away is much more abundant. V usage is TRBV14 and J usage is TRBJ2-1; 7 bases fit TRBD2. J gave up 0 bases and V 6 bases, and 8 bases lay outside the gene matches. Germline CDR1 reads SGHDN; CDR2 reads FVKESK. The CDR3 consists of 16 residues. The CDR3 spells CASRRTGGGSYNEQFF. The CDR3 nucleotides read TGTGCCAGCAGAAGGACGGGGGGAGGCTCCTACAATGAGCAGTTCTTC.

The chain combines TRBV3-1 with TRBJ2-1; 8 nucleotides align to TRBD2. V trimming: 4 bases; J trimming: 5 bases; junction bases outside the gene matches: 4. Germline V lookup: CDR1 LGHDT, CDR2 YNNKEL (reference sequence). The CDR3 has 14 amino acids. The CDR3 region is CASSRGLENNEQFF. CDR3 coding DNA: TGTGCCAGCAGCCGGGGACTAGAGAACAATGAGCAGTTCTTC.

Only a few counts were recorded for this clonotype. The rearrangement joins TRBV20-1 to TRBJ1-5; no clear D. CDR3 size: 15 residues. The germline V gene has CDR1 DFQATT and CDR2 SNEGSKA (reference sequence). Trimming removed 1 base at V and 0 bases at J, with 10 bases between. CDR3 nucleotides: TGCAGTGCTAGAGTGACCGCTTTTAGCAATCAGCCCCAGCATTTT. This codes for CSARVTAFSNQPQHF.

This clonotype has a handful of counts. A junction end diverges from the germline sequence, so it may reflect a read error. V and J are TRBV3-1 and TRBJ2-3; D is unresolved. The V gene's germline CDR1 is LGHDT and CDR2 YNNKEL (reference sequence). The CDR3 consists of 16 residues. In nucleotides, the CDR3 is TGTGCCAGCAGCTCTCGGGCCCACGGACCATACGATACGCGGTATTTT. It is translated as CASSSRAHGPYDTRYF.

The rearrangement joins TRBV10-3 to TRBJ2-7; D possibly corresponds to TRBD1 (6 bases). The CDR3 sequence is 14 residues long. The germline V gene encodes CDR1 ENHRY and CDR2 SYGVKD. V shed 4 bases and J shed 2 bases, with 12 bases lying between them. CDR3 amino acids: CAISGTGQTYEQYF. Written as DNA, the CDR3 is TGTGCCATCAGTGGGACGGGACAAACCTACGAGCAGTACTTC.

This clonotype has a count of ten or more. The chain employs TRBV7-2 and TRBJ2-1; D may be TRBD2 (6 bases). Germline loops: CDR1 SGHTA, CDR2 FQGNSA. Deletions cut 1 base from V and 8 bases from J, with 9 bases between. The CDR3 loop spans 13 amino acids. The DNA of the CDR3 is TGTGCCAGCAGCTTAGGGTGGGGGGATGAGCAGTTCTTC. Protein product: CASSLGWGDEQFF.

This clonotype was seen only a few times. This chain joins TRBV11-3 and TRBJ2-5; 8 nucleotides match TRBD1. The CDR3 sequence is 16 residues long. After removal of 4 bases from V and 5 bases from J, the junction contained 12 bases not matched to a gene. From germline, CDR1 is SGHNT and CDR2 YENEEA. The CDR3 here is CASSSPGGQGQETQYF. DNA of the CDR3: TGTGCCAGCAGCTCCCCAGGCGGACAGGGTCAGGAGACCCAGTACTTC.

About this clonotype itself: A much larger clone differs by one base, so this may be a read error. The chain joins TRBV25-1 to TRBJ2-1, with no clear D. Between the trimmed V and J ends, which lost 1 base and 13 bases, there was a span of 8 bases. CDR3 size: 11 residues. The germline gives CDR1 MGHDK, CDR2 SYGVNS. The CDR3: CASSESETQFF. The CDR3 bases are TGTGCCAGCAGTGAATCCGAGACCCAGTTCTTC.

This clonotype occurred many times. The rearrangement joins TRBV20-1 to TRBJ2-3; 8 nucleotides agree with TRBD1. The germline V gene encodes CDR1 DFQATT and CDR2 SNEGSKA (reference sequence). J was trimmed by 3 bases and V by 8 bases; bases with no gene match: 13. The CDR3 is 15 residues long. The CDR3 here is CSPLNRDRNTDTQYF. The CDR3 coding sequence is TGCAGTCCGCTCAACCGGGACAGGAATACAGATACGCAGTATTTT.